The 25 T cell receptor beta chains in this list originate from one sample, sequenced in a study of cytomegalovirus exposure and HLA in healthy donors. Primers included in the PCR were 60 Vbeta and 13 Jbeta primers. Measured with immunoSEQ multiplex PCR; TCRdb has only the in-frame clones, and not every one. Among around 100,000 clones listed, 60% to 70% were seen once. What was sequenced was PBMCs. The receptors derive from a man under 40 in good health and CMV-seropositive.

CDR3 loop: CASSQDRDYYTDTQYF. For the CDR3, the DNA is TGCGCCAGCAGCCAAGACAGGGACTACTACACAGATACGCAGTATTTT. V usage is TRBV4-1 and J usage is TRBJ2-3; 7 bases align to TRBD2. V lost 0 bases, J lost 2 bases, and 5 bases stayed unmatched. The germline V gene encodes CDR1 MGHRA and CDR2 YSYEKL. There are 16 residues in the CDR3.

The chain couples TRBV5-4 to TRBJ1-4; D uncertain. CDR1 SGHNT and CDR2 YYREEE come from the germline V gene (reference sequence). With 4 bases removed from V and 7 bases from J, the gap between germline ends came to 14 bases. This CDR3 is 14 amino acids long. The CDR3 DNA reads as TGTGCCAGCAGCCAGGAACTTAGTAGTGAAAAACTGTTTTTT. It specifies CASSQELSSEKLFF.

The rearrangement joins TRBV19 to TRBJ1-2; 7 bases fit TRBD1. Trimming at V came to 3 bases and at J to 5 bases, leaving 6 bases not matched to a gene. CDR1 is LNHDA and CDR2 is SQIVND in the germline V gene (reference sequence). This CDR3 comprises 14 residues. As DNA, the CDR3 is TGTGCCAGTAGTATGGGACAGCCTCTTTATGGCTACACCTTC. This encodes CASSMGQPLYGYTF. Filled out from reference TRBV19 and TRBJ1-2, the complete variable domain reads DGGITQSPKYLFRKEGQNVTLSCEQNLNHDAMYWYRQDPGQGLRLIYYSQIVNDFQKGDIAEGYSVSREKKESFPLTVTSAQKNPTAFYLCASSMGQPLYGYTFGSGTRLTVV.

The chain links TRBV5-1 to TRBJ2-7; a weak D match, TRBD2 (6 bases). From germline, CDR1 is SGHRS and CDR2 YFSETQ. The length of the CDR3 is 12 residues. V lost 2 bases to trimming and J lost 4 bases, with 7 bases between them. The DNA of the CDR3 is TGCGCCAGCAGCTTTAGCGGATACGAGCAGTACTTC. Residues: CASSFSGYEQYF.

For the CDR3, the DNA is TGTGCCAGCAGTTACTCTGGCAGGGATAGCAATCAGCCCCAGCATTTT. Its protein product is CASSYSGRDSNQPQHF. This rearrangement joins TRBV6-6 to TRBJ1-5; D may be TRBD1 (5 bases). CDR1 MNHNY and CDR2 SVGAGI come from the germline V gene (reference sequence). The V end lost 0 bases, the J end lost 0 bases, and 9 bases lay between the germline ends. The CDR3 runs to 16 residues.

This clone was seen only a few times. CDR3 in DNA: TGTGCCAGCAGTTACTTACAGGGGACGATGAACACTGAAGCTTTCTTT. It translates to CASSYLQGTMNTEAFF. V is TRBV6-5 and J is TRBJ1-1, with 7 bases lining up with TRBD1. This CDR3 is built from 16 residues. The germline V gene encodes CDR1 MNHEY and CDR2 SVGAGI. The junction had 5 bases not matched to a gene; V was cut back by 1 base and J by 0 bases.

The V and J genes are TRBV2 and TRBJ1-2; TRBD1 matches at 7 bases. The trim removed 5 bases at V and 2 bases at J, leaving 5 bases unmatched. Germline V gene lookup returns CDR1 SNHLY and CDR2 FYNNEI. The CDR3 is 14 residues long. The CDR3 reads CASSPGTVNYGYTF. In nucleotides, the CDR3 is TGTGCCAGCAGTCCCGGGACAGTGAACTATGGCTACACCTTC.

V gene TRBV6-4 combines with J gene TRBJ1-1; weak D call: TRBD1 (6 bases). This CDR3 comprises 11 residues. The germline gives CDR1 MRHNA, CDR2 SNTAGT. V was clipped by 10 bases and J by 10 bases, with 16 bases between them. DNA for the CDR3: TGTGCCAATCAGGGGCCAGGAGGAGCTTTCTTT. Encoded protein: CANQGPGGAFF.

The chain is built from TRBV6-4 and TRBJ2-3; 10 positions match TRBD2. Germline V lookup: CDR1 MRHNA, CDR2 SNTAGT. Losses at the gene ends were 2 bases for V and 2 bases for J; bases not matched to a gene: 1. This CDR3 region has 15 residues. The CDR3 region has the DNA TGTGCCAGCAGTGACACTAGCGGGGACACAGATACGCAGTATTTT. It encodes CASSDTSGDTDTQYF.

The chain is built from TRBV15 and TRBJ1-1; D gene unclear. The CDR3 runs 16 residues. The V end was cut by 3 bases, the J end by 4 bases, with 18 bases between. CDR1 is LNHNV, CDR2 YYDKDF, per germline (reference sequence). DNA for the CDR3: TGTGCCACCAGCAGTGGGAGATGGGCCATCGGCACTGAAGCTTTCTTT. It specifies CATSSGRWAIGTEAFF.

The table lists this clone with a few counts. The chain joins TRBV6-1 to TRBJ2-3; TRBD2 might be the D (7 bases). In germline, CDR1 is MNHNS, CDR2 SASEGT. The CDR3 contains 16 residues. V was pared by 3 bases and J by 6 bases, with 19 bases between. The CDR3 protein is CASSEGPGEGGDTQYF. CDR3 in DNA: TGTGCCAGCAGTGAGGGTCCCGGCGAGGGGGGGGATACGCAGTATTTT.

The count of this clone is one. A read error may produce the germline difference seen at one junction end. The chain links TRBV7-9 to TRBJ1-2; D not certain. CDR3 size: 12 residues. Germline values: CDR1 SEHNR, CDR2 FQNEAQ (reference sequence). The CDR3 nucleotides read TGTTCCAGCAGCTTAGACGGCTATGGCTACACCTTC. This sequence encodes CSSSLDGYGYTF.

The chain joins TRBV9 to TRBJ2-5, with 8 bases that match TRBD2. The V gene end was trimmed by 4 bases and the J gene end by 5 bases; junction bases not matched to a gene: 7. The CDR3 is 14 residues long. The germline gives CDR1 SGDLS, CDR2 YYNGEE. DNA for the CDR3: TGTGCCAGCAGCCCTGCGGGGGGTAGGGAGACCCAGTACTTC. Protein: CASSPAGGRETQYF.

The CDR3: CASSEVGGSSPLHF. CDR3 sequence (DNA): TGTGCCAGCAGTGAAGTGGGAGGAAGCTCACCCCTCCACTTT. The J gene is TRBJ1-6, the V gene TRBV6-1; D gene ambiguous. From germline, CDR1 is MNHNS and CDR2 SASEGT. This CDR3 comprises 14 residues. V was clipped by 1 base and J by 10 bases, with 11 bases between them.

This chain connects TRBV10-3 to TRBJ1-1, with 10 bases lining up with TRBD1. CDR3 length: 16 residues. Trimming took 2 bases from V and 5 from J; bases not matched to a gene: 8. CDR1 ENHRY and CDR2 SYGVKD come from the germline V gene. DNA of the CDR3: TGTGCCATCAGTGAGCCACCCGGGACAGGGGTAACTGAAGCTTTCTTT. It is translated as CAISEPPGTGVTEAFF.

The chain combines TRBV20-1 with TRBJ2-5; D is ambiguous. Germline V lookup: CDR1 DFQATT, CDR2 SNEGSKA (reference sequence). Trimming took 3 bases from V and 3 from J, leaving 5 bases between them. This CDR3 spans 11 amino acids. The CDR3 spells CSASPEETQYF. The CDR3 coding sequence is TGCAGTGCTAGTCCGGAAGAGACCCAGTACTTC.

This clone came up once. This chain joins TRBV2 and TRBJ1-1; 7 bases fit TRBD1. This CDR3 region has 13 residues. In germline, CDR1 is SNHLY, CDR2 FYNNEI. J was trimmed by 7 bases and V by 6 bases; bases with no gene match: 8. The chain's CDR3 is CASRTDRESEAFF. In nucleotides, the CDR3 is TGTGCCAGCAGGACAGACAGGGAAAGTGAAGCTTTCTTT.

With respect to this clone: Other nucleotide sequences from this sample produce the same CDR3. The chain has TRBV2 and TRBJ1-5; 10 bases line up with TRBD1. Germline CDR1 SNHLY, CDR2 FYNNEI. The ends lost 8 bases at V and 7 bases at J; junction bases unmatched: 8. The CDR3 is 14 residues long. CDR3 amino acids: CASSGQGVGQPQHF. Here the CDR3 DNA reads TGTGCCAGCTCCGGACAGGGGGTCGGGCAGCCCCAGCATTTT.

This chain connects TRBV11-2 to TRBJ2-7; no definite D call. The CDR3 runs to 14 residues. CDR1 SGHAT and CDR2 FQNNGV come from the germline V gene. Trimming cost V 2 bases and J 3 bases, with 11 bases left between them. Here the CDR3 DNA reads TGTGCCAGCAGCTTATTCCCGCCCGGCTACGAGCAGTACTTC. It yields the protein CASSLFPPGYEQYF. The variable domain in full, completed from reference TRBV11-2 and TRBJ2-7, reads EAGVAQSPRYKIIEKRQSVAFWCNPISGHATLYWYQQILGQGPKLLIQFQNNGVVDDSQLPKDRFSAERLKGVDSTLKIQPAKLEDSAVYLCASSLFPPGYEQYFGPGTRLTVT.

This chain links TRBV6-1 with TRBJ1-5; 9 nucleotides line up with TRBD1. V lost 5 bases to trimming and J lost 7 bases; unmatched junction nucleotides: 6. Germline CDR1 and CDR2: MNHNS and SASEGT. There are 14 residues in the CDR3. The CDR3 DNA is TGTGCCAGCAGTAACACAGGGGGCCGGCAGCCCCAGCATTTT. This sequence encodes CASSNTGGRQPQHF.

As to this clone: Relative to the germline gene, one junction end is altered; a read error may explain this. The chain uses TRBV6-5 and TRBJ1-5, with unresolved D. Germline CDR1 reads MNHEY; CDR2 reads SVGAGI. The length of the CDR3 is 15 residues. The CDR3 coding sequence is TGTGCCAGCAGTTACTCCTACGGCGGCAACCAGCCCCAGCATTTT. Its protein is CASSYSYGGNQPQHF.

This clone came up once. At the DNA level, this CDR3 is encoded by other sequences in the same sample as well. V and J are TRBV29-1 and TRBJ2-5; possible D gene TRBD1, 6 bases. Germline V CDR1 and CDR2: SQVTM, ANQGSEA. Trimming took off 7 bases at V and 1 base at J, with 10 bases between the two ends. This CDR3 contains 12 residues. CDR3 sequence (DNA): TGCAGCGGGCAGACAGGCCAAGAGACCCAGTACTTC. It is translated as CSGQTGQETQYF.

The chain links TRBV2 to TRBJ1-6, with D possibly matching TRBD1 (6 bases). There are 14 residues in the CDR3. The V gene's germline CDR1 is SNHLY and CDR2 FYNNEI. Trimming left V 6 bases short and J 8 bases short, with 14 bases between. CDR3 amino acids: CASRRQAIDSPLHF. The CDR3 bases are TGTGCCAGCAGGCGACAGGCTATAGATTCACCCCTCCACTTT.

The chain couples TRBV5-4 to TRBJ2-2; D possibly corresponds to TRBD1 (5 bases). This CDR3 comprises 15 residues. Between the trimmed V and J ends, which lost 2 bases and 3 bases, there was a span of 11 bases. Germline CDR1 SGHNT, CDR2 YYREEE (reference sequence). CDR3 in amino acids: CASSFQGFDTGELFF. As DNA, the CDR3 is TGTGCCAGCAGCTTTCAGGGTTTTGACACCGGGGAGCTGTTTTTT.

The chain joins TRBV5-1 to TRBJ2-7, with 8 bases lining up with TRBD1. The CDR3 totals 13 residues. Germline CDR1 is SGHRS and CDR2 is YFSETQ. J lost 2 bases, V lost 3 bases, and 1 base had no gene match. CDR3 in DNA: TGCGCCAGCAGCTGGGACAGGACCTACGAGCAGTACTTC. Encoded protein: CASSWDRTYEQYF.